This T cell receptor beta chain came from a study of blood T cell repertoires in COVID-19. Trimming cost V 6 bases and J 7 bases; bases outside gene matches: 12. CDR3 length: 17 residues. Germline CDR1 is SNHLY and CDR2 is FYNNEI. Clones were read by immunoSEQ multiplex PCR, and TCRdb kept only the in-frame ones, dropping some. The data contain approximately 240,000 clones, roughly 88% of them singletons. The TCR was taken from a middle-aged woman who had recovered from COVID-19. V usage is TRBV2 and J usage is TRBJ2-1, with TRBD2 matching 13 bases. The sequencing sample was made of peripheral blood. The DNA of the CDR3 is TGTGCCAGCAGGACCTCCGGACTAGCGGGAGCAGGTAATGAGCAGTTCTTC. It translates to CASRTSGLAGAGNEQFF.